Sequencing of this TCR beta chain was carried out in a study of shared clonotypes between healthy human individuals. Study information: A couple of women and three men aged 18 to 49 made up the donors. General observations from the study: Having only a few donors restricted how much genetic and exposure-history diversity was captured.

There are 13 residues in the CDR3. The V and J ends lost 1 base and 6 bases respectively, with 9 bases between them. Germline V lookup: CDR1 MGHRA, CDR2 YSYEKL. CD45RO-negative CD8 cells positively selected for CCR7 made up the naive population, which excluded terminally differentiated effector memory CD45RA+ cells. This clone was observed a single time. The target antigen is unknown. Method: immunoSEQ multiplex PCR; TCRdb's copy keeps in-frame clones and lacks some. This table holds 2 million to 2.5 million clones, about 95% found once. This TCR was recovered from a man between 18 and 29 years old in good health. The specimen was naive CD8+ T cells sorted from blood. The chain recombines TRBV4-1 with TRBJ1-2; D is perhaps TRBD1 (5 bases). The CDR3 DNA reads as TGCGCCAGCAGCCAAGGCAGGGCGGATGGCTACACCTTC. As protein: CASSQGRADGYTF.